What follows are 4 T cell receptor beta chains derived from one specimen sequenced in a study of CD8+CD57+ T cells in acquired aplastic anemia. Template material for TCR beta VDJ and CDR3 profiling consisted of genomic DNA. A single record per CDR3 protein comes from TCRdb applying MiXCR to the reads. The sample has about 110,000 distinct CDR3 sequences, approximately 49% seen once; the top ten hold roughly 30%. The sample comprised sorted CD4+, CD8+, or CD8+CD57+ T cells (not recorded which) from PBMCs. These receptors originate from a human donor in good health, serving as a control.

This clonotype was detected ten times or more. V is TRBV7-9 and J is TRBJ2-3, with TRBD2 matching over 15 bases. The CDR3 loop spans 17 amino acids. With 5 bases clipped from V and 4 bases from J, the junction kept 7 bases outside the gene matches. Germline CDR1 is SEHNR and CDR2 is FQNEAQ (reference sequence). The CDR3 DNA reads TGTGCCAGCAGCCCGGGACTAGCGGGGGGTTCAGCAGATACGCAGTATTTT. This codes for CASSPGLAGGSADTQYF.

The chain carries TRBV25-1 and TRBJ1-2, with D perhaps TRBD1 (5 bases). With 2 bases removed from V and 11 bases from J, the gap between germline ends came to 15 bases. CDR3 length: 13 amino acids. Germline V gives CDR1 MGHDK, CDR2 SYGVNS. Written as DNA, the CDR3 is TGTGCCAGCAGTGAAGCGGGCGGGCAGGGATACACCTTC. Translated: CASSEAGGQGYTF.

Notes on this clonotype: An end of the junction does not agree with germline; a read error may underlie this. The rearrangement links TRBV20-1 to TRBJ2-6; no clear D. In germline, CDR1 is DFQATT, CDR2 SNEGSKA (reference sequence). The CDR3 is 14 residues long. The CDR3 DNA reads as TGCAGTGCTAGCGACGCATCTGAGGCCAACGTCCTGACTTTC. Its protein is CSASDASEANVLTF.

V and J are TRBV9 and TRBJ2-7; TRBD2 might be the D (7 bases). Germline V CDR1 and CDR2: SGDLS, YYNGEE. This CDR3 has 12 amino acids. Trimming shortened V by 7 bases and J by 2 bases, and 10 bases separated the two germline ends. The CDR3 DNA follows: TGTGCCAGCGGGAGGGGGGCCTACGAGCAGTACTTC. It codes for CASGRGAYEQYF.